This TCR beta chain came from a study of T cell responses to AZD1222 COVID-19 vaccine. Study-wide points: When two AZD1222 doses had been given, Spike-specific TCR breadth and depth rose. White British donors predominated, females outnumbered males, and clonal diversity was possibly underestimated. CD4 TCRs linked to vaccination spanned spike, dominating at 160-218 and 743-854. In the spike-specific TCR repertoire, nearly half reportedly target unmutated variant regions.

About this clone itself: What it binds is unknown.

Method: immunoSEQ multiplex PCR; TCRdb's copy keeps in-frame clones and lacks some. The data contain tens of thousands of clones, roughly three quarters of them singletons. The CDR3 loop spans 16 amino acids. From germline, CDR1 is SGHAT and CDR2 FQNNGV. Unmatched junction bases numbered 8, after V lost 6 bases and J lost 3 bases. The sequence derives from an adult who received the AZD1222 COVID-19 vaccine. This sample comprised peripheral blood, obtained 28 days after the second AZD1222 dose. This chain uses TRBV11-2 with TRBJ2-4; TRBD2 matches 10 bases. The CDR3 sequence: CASSHGAGGVKNIQYF. DNA of the CDR3: TGTGCCAGCAGTCACGGAGCGGGAGGGGTCAAAAACATTCAGTACTTC.